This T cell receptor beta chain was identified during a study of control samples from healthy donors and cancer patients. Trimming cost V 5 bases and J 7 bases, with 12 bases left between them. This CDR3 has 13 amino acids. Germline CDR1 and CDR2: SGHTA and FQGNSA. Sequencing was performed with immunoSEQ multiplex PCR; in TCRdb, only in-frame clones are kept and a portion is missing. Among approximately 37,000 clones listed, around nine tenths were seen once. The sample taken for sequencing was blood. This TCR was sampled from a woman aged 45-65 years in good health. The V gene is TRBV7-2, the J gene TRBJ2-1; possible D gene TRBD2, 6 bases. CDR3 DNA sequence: TGTGCCAGCAGCCTAACTAGCATGAATGAGCAGTTCTTC. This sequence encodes CASSLTSMNEQFF.